What follows is one T cell receptor (beta chain) and its context. This specimen belongs to a study of blood T cell repertoires in COVID-19. Study background: COVID-19 samples collected from the United States, Italy and Spain covered acute and convalescent phases. T cells, B-cell-depleted T cells, or PBMCs supplied cDNA or gDNA.

How the authors handled the data: Estimated nucleated cell counts came from reference gene primer amplification. Method: immunoSEQ multiplex PCR; TCRdb's copy keeps in-frame clones and lacks some. V and J calls and clone size are those listed in that table; D and trimming were worked out from the DNA. Here the sample spans roughly 250,000 clones, approximately 85% being singletons. The CDR3 totals 13 residues. The V gene end was trimmed by 7 bases and the J gene end by 4 bases; junction bases not matched to a gene: 5. The sequenced sample consisted of PBMCs or T cells enriched from blood (not recorded which). This receptor was obtained from a woman aged 50 to 60 who had recovered from COVID-19. The chain has TRBV12-3 or TRBV12-4 and TRBJ1-1; 8 bases fit TRBD1. CDR3 protein: CASILDRATEAFF. CDR3 nucleotide sequence: TGTGCCAGCATCCTGGACAGGGCCACTGAAGCTTTCTTT.